This T cell receptor (beta chain) was documented in a study of blood T cells in healthy people across ages. Study outcomes and limitations: There were more naive CD4+ cells and higher diversity in long-lived donors than in aged donors.

Primers used in a second PCR of about 6 to 11 cycles were a sample-barcoded 5' primer and a J-beta primer mix. The authors tagged each cDNA molecule using a template-switch adaptor with 12 random nucleotides. One entry per CDR3 protein results from TCRdb running MiXCR on the 5' RACE reads. The sample records roughly 2 million distinct CDR3 sequences, about 50% being singletons. Germline V lookup: CDR1 SGHRS, CDR2 YFSETQ. V gave up 4 bases and J gave up 1 base; unmatched junction bases: 10. This CDR3 has 18 residues. On this clonotype itself: The antigen remains unidentified.

Sample: blood. The V gene is TRBV5-1, the J gene TRBJ2-5; 13 nucleotides match TRBD2. The sequence derives from a woman in her 40s in good health. As DNA, the CDR3 is TGCGCCAGCAGCCCCAGGGGTGGGACTAGCGGGATCCAAGAGACCCAGTACTTC. Its translation is CASSPRGGTSGIQETQYF.